Below are 21 T cell receptor beta chains sequenced from a single sample in a study of T cells in Graves' hyperthyroidism and ophthalmopathy. From RNA transcripts, TCR beta CDR3 regions were amplified. With the HTBI primer set, the TCR CDR3 went through a first round of RT-PCR. TCRdb redid the calling of the multiplex PCR reads with MiXCR, one entry per CDR3 protein. The data show about 380,000 distinct CDR3 sequences, roughly 15% seen once. Sequenced: blood. Receptors originate from a woman in her 30s with Graves' ophthalmopathy.

This clonotype came up many times. The chain carries TRBV11-2 and TRBJ1-3, with D perhaps matching TRBD1 (6 bases). Germline CDR1 is SGHAT and CDR2 is FQNNGV. This CDR3 spans 16 amino acids. With 4 bases removed from V and 4 bases from J, the gap between germline ends came to 17 bases. The chain's CDR3 is CASSSIAGAFGNTIYF. CDR3 nucleotides: TGTGCCAGCAGCTCCATCGCAGGGGCCTTCGGAAACACCATATATTTT.

This clonotype was seen repeatedly, ten times or more. The chain has TRBV6-2 or TRBV6-3 and TRBJ2-1, with a possible D match to TRBD1 (5 bases). Per the germline V gene, CDR1 is MNHEY and CDR2 is SVGEGT. This CDR3 spans 14 amino acids. Trimming removed 5 bases from V and 9 bases from J, with 17 bases in between. The CDR3 sequence is CASSPWTFVFEQFF. DNA for the CDR3: TGTGCCAGCAGTCCGTGGACATTCGTATTTGAGCAGTTCTTC.

This clonotype was picked up many times. This chain links TRBV29-1 with TRBJ2-3; D assignment may be TRBD1 or TRBD2 (5 bases each). The CDR3 has 12 amino acids. From germline, CDR1 is SQVTM and CDR2 ANQGSEA. Trimming pared 6 bases from V and 0 bases from J, leaving 7 bases between. The CDR3 region has the DNA TGCAGCGTCGAGGGGAGCACAGATACGCAGTATTTT. Amino acid sequence: CSVEGSTDTQYF.

The V call is TRBV12-3 or TRBV12-4, the J call TRBJ1-1; D is ambiguous. This CDR3 has 13 amino acids. Trimming took off 7 bases at V and 1 base at J, with 10 bases between the two ends. CDR3 in DNA: TGTGCCAGCACCGGGTACCCGAACACTGAAGCTTTCTTT. As protein: CASTGYPNTEAFF.

Ten or more counts support this clonotype. The chain carries TRBV6-1 and TRBJ2-7; 9 bases fit TRBD1. CDR3 length: 15 residues. Germline lookup yields CDR1 MNHNS and CDR2 SASEGT. J lost 3 bases, V lost 7 bases, and 10 bases had no gene match. The chain's CDR3 is CASTTGTGMYYEQYF. DNA for the CDR3: TGTGCCAGCACCACCGGGACAGGGATGTACTACGAGCAGTACTTC.

This clonotype was seen repeatedly, ten times or more. This chain joins TRBV5-5 and TRBJ1-4; 9 bases match TRBD1. Trimming removed 4 bases from V and 1 base from J; junction bases left unmatched: 8. There are 17 residues in the CDR3. CDR1 is SGHKS and CDR2 is YYEKEE in the germline V gene (reference sequence). The CDR3 protein is CASSPRTGDVTNEKLFF. In nucleotides, the CDR3 is TGTGCCAGCAGCCCGAGGACAGGGGATGTAACTAATGAAAAACTGTTTTTT.

The table lists this clonotype with many counts. This chain connects TRBV15 to TRBJ2-3, with 12 bases that match TRBD2. This CDR3 has 16 amino acids. Germline values: CDR1 LNHNV, CDR2 YYDKDF (reference sequence). The V and J ends lost 4 bases and 2 bases, in that order; junction bases with no gene match: 4. This CDR3 reads CATSTTSGGFTDTQYF. CDR3 bases: TGTGCCACCAGCACCACTAGCGGGGGGTTCACAGATACGCAGTATTTT. The full variable domain, its missing parts supplied by reference TRBV15 and TRBJ2-3, is DAMVIQNPRYQVTQFGKPVTLSCSQTLNHNVMYWYQQKSSQAPKLLFHYYDKDFNNEADTPDNFQSRRPNTSFCFLDIRSPGLGDTAMYLCATSTTSGGFTDTQYFGPGTRLTVL.

This clonotype showed up many times. This chain links TRBV3-1 with TRBJ1-1; the D gene is possibly TRBD1 (6 bases). V was trimmed by 2 bases and J by 1 base, leaving 17 bases between them. Germline V lookup: CDR1 LGHDT, CDR2 YNNKEL (reference sequence). CDR3 length: 17 amino acids. CDR3 loop: CASSQHPLQGGNTEAFF. The DNA for the CDR3 is TGTGCCAGCAGCCAACACCCCCTACAGGGCGGGAACACTGAAGCTTTCTTT.

J is TRBJ2-7 and V is TRBV11-3; 7 bases match TRBD1. V lost 7 bases to trimming and J lost 6 bases; unmatched junction nucleotides: 9. This CDR3 region has 13 residues. Germline CDR1 is SGHNT and CDR2 is YENEEA. CDR3 region: CASTSRAGGEQYF. The CDR3 DNA sequence: TGTGCCAGCACCTCCCGCGCAGGGGGCGAGCAGTACTTC.

This chain uses TRBV12-3 or TRBV12-4 with TRBJ2-3; 9 bases align to TRBD2. With V trimmed by 6 bases and J by 5 bases, 12 bases remained unmatched. CDR3 length: 16 residues. Here the CDR3 reads CASSRPGGGGVDTQYF. The DNA of the CDR3 is TGTGCCAGCAGCCGTCCAGGCGGGGGGGGGGTAGATACGCAGTATTTT.

This clonotype was detected ten times or more. The rearrangement uses TRBV2 and TRBJ2-5, with no clear D. Germline V CDR1 and CDR2: SNHLY, FYNNEI. The length of the CDR3 is 14 residues. Trimming took 4 bases from V and 5 from J, leaving 14 bases between them. In nucleotides, the CDR3 is TGTGCCAGCAGTGTAAGAATGGGTGGGGAGACCCAGTACTTC. Its protein product is CASSVRMGGETQYF.

This clonotype appeared many times. This chain joins TRBV2 and TRBJ1-2; TRBD1 agrees at 8 bases. The CDR3 has 14 residues. Germline loops: CDR1 SNHLY, CDR2 FYNNEI. Trimming at V came to 7 bases and at J to 2 bases, leaving 6 bases not matched to a gene. Written as DNA, the CDR3 is TGTGCCAGCAAATACAGGGGGGGAAACTATGGCTACACCTTC. Its translation: CASKYRGGNYGYTF. Full variable domain (remainder filled in from reference TRBV2 and TRBJ1-2): EPEVTQTPSHQVTQMGQEVILRCVPISNHLYFYWYRQILGQKVEFLVSFYNNEISEKSEIFDDQFSVERPDGSNFTLKIRSTKLEDSAMYFCASKYRGGNYGYTFGSGTRLTVV.

The table lists this clonotype with a count of one. Here the CDR3 reads CASSDLAGVYTGELFF. CDR3 DNA sequence: TGTGCCAGCAGTGACCTAGCGGGGGTCTACACCGGGGAGCTGTTTTTT. The chain employs TRBV6-2 or TRBV6-3 and TRBJ2-2, with 10 bases identical to TRBD2. The ends lost 5 bases at V and 3 bases at J; junction bases unmatched: 6. This CDR3 spans 16 amino acids. Germline values: CDR1 MNHEY, CDR2 SVGEGT.

This chain connects TRBV25-1 to TRBJ2-1; 10 positions agree with TRBD1. The CDR3 is made up of 14 amino acids. Germline CDR1 and CDR2: MGHDK and SYGVNS. V dropped 6 bases and J dropped 3; count of bases not matched to a gene: 2. The CDR3 DNA follows: TGTGCCAGCAGAGGGACAGGGGTCTACAATGAGCAGTTCTTC. It specifies CASRGTGVYNEQFF. Supplemented by reference TRBV25-1 and TRBJ2-1, the full variable domain reads EADIYQTPRYLVIGTGKKITLECSQTMGHDKMYWYQQDPGMELHLIHYSYGVNSTEKGDLSSESTVSRIRTEHFPLTLESARPSHTSQYLCASRGTGVYNEQFFGPGTRLTVL.

This clonotype was counted at least ten times. This chain links TRBV14 with TRBJ2-7; D remains ambiguous. Trimming pared 4 bases from V and 5 bases from J, leaving 9 bases between. Germline CDR1 reads SGHDN; CDR2 reads FVKESK. This CDR3 has 12 amino acids. CDR3 region: CASSPDRHEQYF. As DNA, the CDR3 is TGTGCCAGCAGCCCCGATAGACACGAGCAGTACTTC.

Ten or more counts support this clonotype. The V and J genes are TRBV12-3 or TRBV12-4 and TRBJ2-5; tentatively, D is TRBD1 (5 bases). The CDR3 has 16 amino acids. V was trimmed by 2 bases and J by 1 base, leaving 14 bases between them. CDR3 nucleotide sequence: TGTGCCAGCAGTTTACAGGCAGGGATAATCCAAGAGACCCAGTACTTC. This codes for CASSLQAGIIQETQYF.

This clonotype has ten or more counts. The chain links TRBV12-3 or TRBV12-4 to TRBJ1-3, with D uncertain. V lost 3 bases to trimming and J lost 4 bases, with 7 bases between them. The CDR3 runs 13 residues. The CDR3 protein is CASSFNGGNTIYF. DNA for the CDR3: TGTGCCAGCAGTTTTAACGGGGGAAACACCATATATTTT.

This clonotype was seen ten or more times. This chain links TRBV7-8 with TRBJ2-2; tentative D call: TRBD1 (5 bases). The germline V gene has CDR1 SGHVS and CDR2 FQNEAQ. Trimming shortened V by 1 base and J by 3 bases, and 9 bases separated the two germline ends. The CDR3 contains 15 residues. The CDR3 loop reads CASSLVGLHTGELFF. The CDR3 DNA reads TGTGCCAGCAGCTTAGTGGGGCTGCACACCGGGGAGCTGTTTTTT.

This clonotype has only a few counts. J is TRBJ1-1 and V is TRBV15; no clear D. Germline CDR1 and CDR2: LNHNV and YYDKDF (reference sequence). V lost 0 bases and J 2 bases, leaving 1 base between the germline ends. The CDR3 has 12 amino acids. The CDR3 reads CATSRDNTEAFF. The CDR3 coding sequence is TGTGCCACCAGCAGAGATAACACTGAAGCTTTCTTT.

This clonotype was detected only a few times. A much bigger clone sits one base away, suggesting this may be a read error. The V gene is TRBV12-3 or TRBV12-4, the J gene TRBJ2-1; 10 bases fit TRBD2. J lost 12 bases, V lost 4 bases, and 12 bases had no gene match. The CDR3 runs to 15 residues. The CDR3 DNA reads as TGTGCCAGCAGTTCCTTTAGCGGGGGGAGGGATGGGCAGTTCTTC. Its protein product is CASSSFSGGRDGQFF.

The gene calls are TRBV30 and TRBJ1-5, with 11 bases fitting TRBD1. Germline values: CDR1 GTSNPN, CDR2 SVGIG (reference sequence). J gave up 7 bases and V 1 base, and 3 bases lay outside the gene matches. There are 14 residues in the CDR3. The CDR3 region has the DNA TGTGCCTGGAGTGACGGGACAGGGGGGCAGCCCCAGCATTTT. Translating gives CAWSDGTGGQPQHF.